This record concerns one T cell receptor (beta chain) sequence. The target antigen is unknown. Per the germline V gene, CDR1 is ENHRY and CDR2 is SYGVKD. With V trimmed by 10 bases and J by 7 bases, 3 bases remained unmatched. The CDR3 totals 11 residues. The data stem from a study of cytomegalovirus exposure and HLA in healthy donors. Looking at the study overall: HLA-typed donors contributed around 82 million unique TCRs, which were held in an early data release.

Study-wide results and caveats: It was in a later analysis that TCR association rates were seen to vary by HLA locus, highest for DRB1 and lowest for HLA-C. A later analysis appeared to link common viral pathogens to several of the most significant clusters. Most sequenced TCRs were rare (though some public TCRs occurred in many donors).

PCR used 60 Vbeta primers and 13 Jbeta primers. Generated by immunoSEQ multiplex PCR, the TCRdb table keeps only in-frame clones and is missing some. The sample lists 84,000 or so clones; 62% were seen once. The sequencing input was PBMCs. This rearrangement joins TRBV10-3 to TRBJ1-2; 10 bases fit TRBD1. The clonotype originates from a woman in her thirties in good health and CMV-seropositive. The CDR3: CASGTGVGYTF. CDR3 coding DNA: TGTGCCAGCGGGACAGGGGTTGGCTACACCTTC.